This T cell receptor (beta chain) stems from a study of tumor-infiltrating lymphocytes in primary liver carcinoma. For the study at large: Enrolled patients were male and female, aged 30 to 69 years.

Constant-region priming of roughly 0.45 ug total RNA yielded TCR beta cDNA. Nested multiplex PCR, run for three rounds with slightly modified ARM-PCR, yielded TCR beta libraries. Researchers ran the first two PCR rounds for 10 cycles each with TRBV1-TRBV30 forward primers and a C-beta reverse primer. Via MiXCR, TCRdb re-called the multiplex PCR reads, giving one row per CDR3 protein. The sample yields about 54,000 distinct CDR3 sequences, over 65% seen once. Points on this clonotype: An end of the junction does not agree with germline; a read error may underlie this.

Unsorted bulk tissue (roughly 19-31 mg) underwent RNA and DNA co-extraction. The length of the CDR3 is 17 residues. Germline values: CDR1 MNHNS, CDR2 SASEGT. The TCR was taken from a man aged 35 to 55 with primary liver carcinoma and hepatitis B virus infection. The chain combines TRBV6-1 with TRBJ2-7; 11 positions match TRBD2. Material for sequencing was liver tumor tissue from sampling region 2. Subset of the sample: tumor region T2, inferior pole. This chain's CDR3 is CASSERTSGGEAYKQYF. The CDR3 nucleotides read TGTGCCAGCAGTGAAAGAACTAGCGGGGGTGAGGCCTACAAGCAGTACTTC.